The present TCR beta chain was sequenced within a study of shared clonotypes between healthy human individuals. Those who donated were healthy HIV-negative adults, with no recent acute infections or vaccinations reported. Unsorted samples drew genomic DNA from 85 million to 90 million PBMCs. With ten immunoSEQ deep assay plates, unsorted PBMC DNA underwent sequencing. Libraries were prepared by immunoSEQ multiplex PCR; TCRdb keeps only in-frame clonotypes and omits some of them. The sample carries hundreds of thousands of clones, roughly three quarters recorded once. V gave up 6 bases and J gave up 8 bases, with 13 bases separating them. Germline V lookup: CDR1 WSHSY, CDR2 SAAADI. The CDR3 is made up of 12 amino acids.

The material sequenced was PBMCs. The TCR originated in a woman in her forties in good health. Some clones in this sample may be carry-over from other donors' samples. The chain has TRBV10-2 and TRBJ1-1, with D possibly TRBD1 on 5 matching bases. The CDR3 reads CASRSVGDEAFF. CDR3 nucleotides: TGCGCCAGCAGGTCTGTGGGGGACGAAGCTTTCTTT.